This TCR beta chain came from a study of CD8+CD57+ T cells in acquired aplastic anemia. This CDR3 contains 15 residues. CDR1 is SQVTM, CDR2 ANQGSEA, per germline. Comments on this clonotype: Its antigen is as yet unknown. A read error may produce the germline difference seen at one junction end.

Whole-study results and caveats: The study found no significant CD8+ Simpson's diversity difference between patients and controls.

TCR beta VDJ combinations and CDR3 sequences were profiled from genomic DNA. TCRdb passed the reads through MiXCR, listing each CDR3 protein once. The sample has 100,000 to 150,000 distinct CDR3 sequences, roughly 40% seen once; the top ten hold more than 2.5%. Patients who underwent sequencing had shown CD8+CD57+ cell expansion by flow cytometry. The chain links TRBV29-1 to TRBJ2-1; 9 bases align to TRBD1. This receptor was identified in a human donor with aplastic anemia. Input material: sorted CD4+, CD8+, or CD8+CD57+ T cells (not recorded which) from PBMCs. CDR3 in amino acids: CSVGTGDGVYYEQFF. The CDR3 nucleotides are TGCAGCGTTGGGACAGGGGACGGAGTCTACTATGAGCAGTTCTTC.